These 29 T cell receptor beta chains were all obtained from the same sample, sequenced in a study of human CD8 memory T cell subsets. Libraries for TCR beta were constructed using UMI-labeled 5' RACE. TCRdb reworked the 5' RACE reads into one entry per CDR3 protein, no DNA. Its table lists 15,000 or so distinct CDR3 sequences. Material for sequencing was CD8+ stem-like memory T cells (TSCM and TCM) sorted from PBMCs. Sample subset: stem-like memory CD8 T cells (TSTEM), CCR7+ PD-1- TIGIT-. These receptor sequences come from a human donor in good health.

The chain carries TRBV29-1 and TRBJ2-7; the TCRdb call, TRBD1, lacks DNA for checking. CDR1 and CDR2 (germline): SQVTM, ANQGSEA. The CDR3 consists of 16 residues. The CDR3: CSVRGTSENPTYEQYF.

The CDR3 here is CSALGQWTYEQYF. This chain uses TRBV20-1 with TRBJ2-7; without DNA, the TCRdb call of TRBD1 cannot be checked. The CDR3 covers 13 residues. Germline V lookup: CDR1 DFQATT, CDR2 SNEGSKA (reference sequence).

The chain recombines TRBV5-1 with TRBJ2-4; TCRdb returns TRBD1, unconfirmable since there is no DNA. The CDR3 is 14 amino acids. CDR1 SGHRS and CDR2 YFSETQ come from the germline V gene. The CDR3 loop is CASSLTGQQNIQYF.

According to its frequency, this clonotype is medium-sized. The V and J genes are TRBV5-1 and TRBJ1-2. Germline CDR1 SGHRS, CDR2 YFSETQ. This CDR3 has 13 residues. The CDR3 region is CASSLDSSYGYTF.

V and J are TRBV5-4 and TRBJ2-1. This CDR3 comprises 15 residues. Germline CDR1 and CDR2: SGHNT and YYREEE (reference sequence). CDR3 sequence reads: CASSFSGSTYNEQFF.

The chain joins TRBV28 to TRBJ2-3; checking the TCRdb D call of TRBD2 is not possible without DNA. Per germline, CDR1 MDHEN and CDR2 SYDVKM. The CDR3 runs to 15 residues. The CDR3 is CATIRTSGRADTQYF.

The genes are TRBV14 and TRBJ2-7; without DNA, the TCRdb call of TRBD1 cannot be checked. Germline V lookup: CDR1 SGHDN, CDR2 FVKESK. The CDR3 is 17 amino acids. CDR3 residues: CASSQVQRGGTYYEQYF.

This rearrangement joins TRBV28 to TRBJ2-7. The CDR3 length is 15 residues. Germline lookup yields CDR1 MDHEN and CDR2 SYDVKM. CDR3 protein: CASSFQPVDTYEQYF.

The chain's CDR3 is CASSREVQGSLAKNIQYF. V usage is TRBV6-2 or TRBV6-3 and J usage is TRBJ2-4; the D gene TCRdb calls, TRBD1, cannot be checked with no DNA. The CDR3 has 18 amino acids. Germline V gene data show CDR1 as MNHEY and CDR2 as SVGEGT.

The rearrangement joins TRBV5-6 to TRBJ2-2; TCRdb reports TRBD1, a call that lacks DNA to check it against. The V gene's germline CDR1 is SGHDT and CDR2 YYEEEE. CDR3 length equals 15 residues. CDR3 residues: CASSSTGQGAGELFF.

The chain joins TRBV27 to TRBJ1-2. Germline values: CDR1 MNHEY, CDR2 SMNVEV (reference sequence). This CDR3 contains 14 residues. CDR3 region: CASSPLETNYGYTF.

The rearrangement links TRBV6-2 or TRBV6-3 to TRBJ2-3; TCRdb designates TRBD1, a call that cannot be tested without DNA. In germline, CDR1 is MNHEY, CDR2 SVGEGT. CDR3 length: 13 amino acids. CDR3 in amino acids: CASNDRVVDTQYF.

The chain joins TRBV10-3 to TRBJ2-3; TCRdb picks TRBD2, but there is no DNA to check that call. The CDR3 contains 15 residues. Per germline, CDR1 ENHRY and CDR2 SYGVKD. The CDR3: CAISGDGGDTDTQYF.

Considering frequency, this clonotype is medium-sized. This chain connects TRBV29-1 to TRBJ1-1; as DNA is missing, the TRBD1 call by TCRdb cannot be tested. This CDR3 contains 15 residues. The germline V gene has CDR1 SQVTM and CDR2 ANQGSEA. CDR3 residues: CSVEGGLTISTEAFF.

The rearrangement links TRBV3-1 to TRBJ2-3; TCRdb indicates TRBD1, and absent DNA this call remains unverified. The germline V gene encodes CDR1 LGHDT and CDR2 YNNKEL (reference sequence). The CDR3 covers 14 residues. The CDR3 loop is CASSLTGRTDTQYF.

The rearrangement links TRBV10-3 to TRBJ1-1; TCRdb's D gene call, TRBD1, goes unchecked for lack of DNA. This CDR3 has 16 amino acids. Per the germline V gene, CDR1 is ENHRY and CDR2 is SYGVKD. The CDR3 reads CAASMDSLPMNTEAFF.

The CDR3 loop reads CASSSSAQETQYF. The V call is TRBV5-4, the J call TRBJ2-5; the D gene TCRdb calls, TRBD2, cannot be checked with no DNA. The CDR3 spans 13 residues. CDR1 and CDR2 from the germline V gene are SGHNT and YYREEE (reference sequence).

V is TRBV5-1 and J is TRBJ2-1; TCRdb gives TRBD1 as the D gene, but with no DNA this cannot be confirmed. CDR1 and CDR2 (germline): SGHRS, YFSETQ. This CDR3 contains 14 residues. CDR3 protein: CASSLDRGQDEQFF.

The J gene is TRBJ1-1, the V gene TRBV28. Germline V gene data show CDR1 as MDHEN and CDR2 as SYDVKM. The CDR3 contains 14 residues. The CDR3 here is CASSFPMEGTEAFF.

This clonotype registers medium-sized by frequency. The genes are TRBV6-6 and TRBJ2-5; TCRdb picks TRBD1, but there is no DNA to check that call. Germline loops: CDR1 MNHNY, CDR2 SVGAGI (reference sequence). The length of the CDR3 is 16 residues. The CDR3 sequence: CASSYSIGTSQETQYF.

The chain is built from TRBV27 and TRBJ2-1; as DNA is missing, the TRBD1 call by TCRdb cannot be tested. The V gene's germline CDR1 is MNHEY and CDR2 SMNVEV (reference sequence). The CDR3 loop spans 18 amino acids. The CDR3 loop is CASSSLGREAERDNEQFF.

The chain uses TRBV13 and TRBJ1-1; TCRdb names TRBD1, which stays unverified in the absence of DNA. The CDR3 has 16 residues. Germline V gives CDR1 PRHDT, CDR2 FYEKMQ (reference sequence). CDR3 residues: CASSYGTGGLITEAFF.

V is TRBV12-3 or TRBV12-4 and J is TRBJ1-2; TCRdb lists TRBD1, though no DNA is available to test this call. This CDR3 is built from 16 residues. Here the CDR3 reads CASSDTKRGPRYGYTF.

This chain connects TRBV6-2 or TRBV6-3 to TRBJ2-3; TCRdb outputs TRBD1, but without DNA this stays unchecked. CDR1 and CDR2 (germline): MNHEY, SVGEGT. The CDR3 runs 17 residues. This CDR3 reads CASSYENRDRGTDTQYF.

The chain has TRBV5-6 and TRBJ1-1. The germline gives CDR1 SGHDT, CDR2 YYEEEE. This CDR3 is 13 amino acids long. CDR3 region: CASSQTLNTEAFF. Variable domain in full (rest from reference TRBV5-6 and TRBJ1-1): DAGVTQSPTHLIKTRGQQVTLRCSPKSGHDTVSWYQQALGQGPQFIFQYYEEEERQRGNFPDRFSGHQFPNYSSELNVNALLLGDSALYLCASSQTLNTEAFFGQGTRLTVV.

The V gene is TRBV27, the J gene TRBJ2-3; without DNA, the TCRdb call of TRBD2 cannot be checked. From germline, CDR1 is MNHEY and CDR2 SMNVEV (reference sequence). The CDR3 has 14 residues. The chain's CDR3 is CASSLPGLTDTQYF.

The gene calls are TRBV15 and TRBJ2-1. The CDR3 loop spans 15 amino acids. Germline values: CDR1 LNHNV, CDR2 YYDKDF (reference sequence). CDR3 residues: CATSRDRNTYNEQFF.

In terms of frequency, this clonotype is medium-sized. This chain connects TRBV20-1 to TRBJ2-3; TCRdb returns TRBD2, unconfirmable since there is no DNA. The CDR3 totals 13 residues. From germline, CDR1 is DFQATT and CDR2 SNEGSKA (reference sequence). CDR3 residues: CSASGTSSATQYF.

The V call is TRBV5-6, the J call TRBJ1-2; there is no DNA to check the TCRdb D call of TRBD1. The CDR3 has 15 residues. Germline V gene lookup returns CDR1 SGHDT and CDR2 YYEEEE. The CDR3: CASSLIRGRISGYTF.